Shown below are 30 T cell receptor beta chains from a single sample sequenced in a study of cytomegalovirus exposure and HLA in healthy donors. With 60 Vbeta and 13 Jbeta primers, the PCR was carried out. Only in-frame clones appear in the TCRdb table, and some are missing; sequencing was by immunoSEQ multiplex PCR. The data hold roughly 260,000 clones, with just under 85% observed a single time. Specimen: PBMCs. The source is a woman aged 40-49 years in good health and CMV-seropositive.

Notes on this clone: The sample has other DNA sequences that encode this CDR3 too. This rearrangement joins TRBV28 to TRBJ1-6; the D gene is possibly TRBD1 (6 bases). Per germline, CDR1 MDHEN and CDR2 SYDVKM. This CDR3 comprises 15 residues. V lost 3 bases and J 4 bases, leaving 10 bases between the germline ends. The CDR3 loop reads CASSLGALYNSPLHF. The CDR3 coding sequence is TGTGCCAGCAGTTTGGGGGCATTGTATAATTCACCCCTCCACTTT.

The V and J genes are TRBV6-1 and TRBJ1-6; 10 bases are shared with TRBD1. The ends lost 3 bases at V and 9 bases at J; junction bases unmatched: 2. In germline, CDR1 is MNHNS, CDR2 SASEGT. This CDR3 spans 14 amino acids. DNA for the CDR3: TGTGCCAGCAGTGACCGGGACAGGGGTTCACCCCTCCACTTT. As protein: CASSDRDRGSPLHF.

Of note for this clone: This CDR3 is missing its conserved last phenylalanine or tryptophan, likely due to a read error. The DNA is omitted, as the CDR3 cannot be located on it reliably, and the CDR3 follows TCRdb's listing. V gene TRBV4-3 combines with J gene TRBJ1-4. Ends included, the CDR3 has 13 residues. The germline V gene encodes CDR1 LGHNA and CDR2 YSLEER. This CDR3 reads CASSQDLGGPQIY.

This clone has more than one count but fewer than ten. This chain joins TRBV7-8 and TRBJ1-6; D perhaps matches TRBD1 (6 bases). V was clipped by 5 bases and J by 0 bases, with 11 bases between them. The CDR3 runs to 16 residues. From germline, CDR1 is SGHVS and CDR2 FQNEAQ. The CDR3 sequence is CASSITGSSYNSPLHF. The CDR3 DNA reads as TGTGCCAGCAGCATAACAGGGAGCTCCTATAATTCACCCCTCCACTTT.

To note about this clone: At the DNA level, this CDR3 is encoded by other sequences in the same sample as well. The J gene is TRBJ1-4, the V gene TRBV5-1; D is possibly TRBD1 (5 bases). The CDR3 extends over 15 amino acids. The V end lost 0 bases, the J end lost 2 bases, and 8 bases lay between the germline ends. Germline loops: CDR1 SGHRS, CDR2 YFSETQ. Here the CDR3 DNA reads TGCGCCAGCAGCTTGGTTCCAGGGACTAATGAAAAACTGTTTTTT. Translated, it gives CASSLVPGTNEKLFF.

DNA for the CDR3: TGCGCCAGCAGCCCAGATCGGGACAGGGCCTATGGCTACACCTTC. It codes for CASSPDRDRAYGYTF. The gene calls are TRBV4-3 and TRBJ1-2, with 9 bases lining up with TRBD1. CDR3 length equals 15 residues. In germline, CDR1 is LGHNA, CDR2 YSLEER. The junction had 7 bases not matched to a gene; V was cut back by 4 bases and J by 4 bases.

The rearrangement links TRBV7-2 to TRBJ1-2; 8 bases fit TRBD1. V lost 1 base and J lost 4; bases outside the gene matches: 2. In germline, CDR1 is SGHTA, CDR2 FQGNSA. The CDR3 has 14 amino acids. This CDR3 reads CASSLDTGGYGYTF. The DNA of the CDR3 is TGTGCCAGCAGCTTAGATACAGGGGGCTATGGCTACACCTTC.

V gene TRBV19 combines with J gene TRBJ2-1; TRBD2 agrees at 8 bases. J lost 3 bases, V lost 2 bases, and 3 bases had no gene match. The CDR3 has 15 amino acids. Per the germline V gene, CDR1 is LNHDA and CDR2 is SQIVND (reference sequence). CDR3 bases: TGTGCCAGTAGTATAATACTAGCGGACTACAATGAGCAGTTCTTC. Translating it yields CASSIILADYNEQFF.

The V gene is TRBV27, the J gene TRBJ2-7, with D possibly being TRBD1 (6 bases). This CDR3 is built from 16 residues. Germline V gene sequence: CDR1 MNHEY, CDR2 SMNVEV (reference sequence). V was shortened by 5 bases and J by 0 bases, with 17 bases between the two germline ends. DNA for the CDR3: TGTGCCAGCAGTATCACTGCCGGGACAAACTCCTACGAGCAGTACTTC. Protein product: CASSITAGTNSYEQYF.

The chain couples TRBV6-5 to TRBJ2-1, with 16 bases aligning to TRBD2. This CDR3 is built from 15 residues. V lost 3 bases and J lost 8; bases outside the gene matches: 1. Germline lookup yields CDR1 MNHEY and CDR2 SVGAGI. The CDR3 coding sequence is TGTGCCAGCAGTTATGGGACTAGCGGGAGGGATGAGCAGTTCTTC. Residues: CASSYGTSGRDEQFF.

The chain has TRBV11-3 and TRBJ2-5; TRBD2 matches 7 bases. Germline values: CDR1 SGHNT, CDR2 YENEEA. The CDR3 consists of 15 residues. With 5 bases clipped from V and 5 bases from J, the junction kept 11 bases outside the gene matches. The CDR3 sequence: CASSPGAGPGETQYF. In DNA form, the CDR3 reads TGTGCCAGCAGCCCAGGAGCGGGGCCGGGGGAGACCCAGTACTTC. The full variable domain, in which reference TRBV11-3 and TRBJ2-5 provide the parts outside the CDR3, is EAGVVQSPRYKIIEKKQPVAFWCNPISGHNTLYWYLQNLGQGPELLIRYENEEAVDDSQLPKDRFSAERLKGVDSTLKIQPAELGDSAVYLCASSPGAGPGETQYFGPGTRLLVL.

There are a few counts of this clone. The chain's CDR3 is CASRPGTSVDEQFF. The CDR3 DNA sequence: TGTGCCAGCAGACCCGGGACTAGCGTAGATGAGCAGTTCTTC. The J gene is TRBJ2-1, the V gene TRBV5-4; 10 bases align to TRBD2. Germline V gene sequence: CDR1 SGHNT, CDR2 YYREEE (reference sequence). J was trimmed by 8 bases and V by 5 bases; bases with no gene match: 7. The CDR3 contains 14 residues.

The J gene is TRBJ1-4, the V gene TRBV19, with TRBD1 matching over 9 bases. Germline V gene sequence: CDR1 LNHDA, CDR2 SQIVND (reference sequence). The CDR3 totals 14 residues. Losses at the gene ends were 3 bases for V and 13 bases for J; bases not matched to a gene: 9. The CDR3 nucleotides read TGTGCCAGTAGTATCGTCGCGGGACAGGGAACACTGTTTTTT. Its translation is CASSIVAGQGTLFF.

This clone has just one count. The chain employs TRBV27 and TRBJ2-3, with D perhaps matching TRBD2 (5 bases). The CDR3 consists of 17 residues. The V and J ends lost 2 bases and 4 bases respectively, with 19 bases between them. Germline lookup yields CDR1 MNHEY and CDR2 SMNVEV (reference sequence). CDR3: CASSLTRWQEASDTQYF. CDR3 sequence (DNA): TGTGCCAGCAGTTTAACCAGGTGGCAGGAGGCATCAGATACGCAGTATTTT.

This clone was seen a handful of times. This CDR3 reads CASSLRDTNYGYTF. The CDR3 bases are TGCGCCAGCAGCCTCCGGGACACGAACTATGGCTACACCTTC. V usage is TRBV5-1 and J usage is TRBJ1-2; D may be TRBD1 (6 bases). Germline CDR1 reads SGHRS; CDR2 reads YFSETQ. Trimming left V 4 bases short and J 2 bases short, with 12 bases between. There are 14 residues in the CDR3.

The V call is TRBV5-6, the J call TRBJ1-2; D not resolved. This CDR3 region has 11 residues. Trimming took off 4 bases at V and 7 bases at J, with 8 bases between the two ends. CDR1 is SGHDT, CDR2 YYEEEE, per germline. CDR3 in DNA: TGTGCCAGCAGCCTGACAAGTGGCTACACCTTC. This encodes CASSLTSGYTF.

As to this clone: Other DNA sequences in the same sample also yield this CDR3. The rearrangement joins TRBV19 to TRBJ1-1; possible D gene TRBD1, 6 bases. The CDR3 has 14 residues. Deletions cut 3 bases from V and 5 bases from J, with 13 bases between. Germline CDR1 is LNHDA and CDR2 is SQIVND (reference sequence). CDR3 sequence reads: CASSIGGRGTEAFF. The CDR3 DNA is TGTGCCAGTAGTATTGGGGGGCGGGGGACTGAAGCTTTCTTT.

The CDR3 loop reads CAWSAGQGHQPQHF. The CDR3 nucleotides are TGTGCCTGGAGTGCGGGACAGGGGCATCAGCCCCAGCATTTT. V usage is TRBV30 and J usage is TRBJ1-5; 10 bases align to TRBD1. There are 14 residues in the CDR3. V trimming: 1 base; J trimming: 5 bases; junction bases outside the gene matches: 2. Germline V gene sequence: CDR1 GTSNPN, CDR2 SVGIG (reference sequence). Looking up the rest from reference TRBV30 and TRBJ1-5 gives the full variable domain: SQTIHQWPATLVQPVGSPLSLECTVEGTSNPNLYWYRQAAGRGLQLLFYSVGIGQISSEVPQNLSASRPQDRQFILSSKKLLLSDSGFYLCAWSAGQGHQPQHFGDGTRLSIL.

The J gene is TRBJ1-5, the V gene TRBV7-2, with 10 positions matching TRBD1. The CDR3 extends over 16 amino acids. Germline values: CDR1 SGHTA, CDR2 FQGNSA. V shed 1 base, J shed 4 bases, and the junction held 4 bases outside the gene matches. CDR3 protein: CASSLGGTGDNQPQHF. The CDR3 DNA follows: TGTGCCAGCAGCTTAGGTGGGACAGGGGATAATCAGCCCCAGCATTTT.

V gene TRBV4-3 combines with J gene TRBJ2-1, with TRBD2 matching 9 bases. The junction had 3 bases not matched to a gene; V was cut back by 2 bases and J by 1 base. The CDR3 is 16 amino acids. Germline V lookup: CDR1 LGHNA, CDR2 YSLEER. In DNA form, the CDR3 reads TGCGCCAGCAGCCAACTAGCGGGACCTTCCTACAATGAGCAGTTCTTC. Amino acids: CASSQLAGPSYNEQFF.

The V and J genes are TRBV28 and TRBJ2-1, with D unresolved. CDR1 and CDR2 (germline): MDHEN, SYDVKM. The CDR3 extends over 15 amino acids. The V end was cut by 3 bases, the J end by 6 bases, with 15 bases between. This CDR3 reads CASSFARLVANEQFF. Written as DNA, the CDR3 is TGTGCCAGCAGTTTCGCCAGACTCGTAGCCAATGAGCAGTTCTTC.

The rearrangement joins TRBV27 to TRBJ2-1; D perhaps matches TRBD1 (5 bases). Between the trimmed V and J ends, which lost 4 bases and 7 bases, there was a span of 8 bases. Per germline, CDR1 MNHEY and CDR2 SMNVEV (reference sequence). The CDR3 has 12 residues. CDR3 residues: CASSYRGNEQFF. The DNA for the CDR3 is TGTGCCAGCAGTTATAGGGGAAATGAGCAGTTCTTC.

The chain uses TRBV6-5 and TRBJ1-1; the D is unclear. Germline V lookup: CDR1 MNHEY, CDR2 SVGAGI. CDR3 length: 12 amino acids. Trimming took off 6 bases at V and 6 bases at J, with 11 bases between the two ends. Here the CDR3 reads CASSALGAEAFF. As DNA, the CDR3 is TGTGCCAGCAGCGCCTTAGGAGCTGAAGCTTTCTTT.

The chain has TRBV15 and TRBJ2-7; TRBD1 aligns across 11 bases. The germline gives CDR1 LNHNV, CDR2 YYDKDF (reference sequence). Trimming took 2 bases from V and 2 from J; bases not matched to a gene: 5. This CDR3 comprises 16 residues. CDR3 region: CATSRNRDRGTYEQYF. The DNA for the CDR3 is TGTGCCACCAGCAGAAACCGGGACAGGGGGACCTACGAGCAGTACTTC.

The J gene is TRBJ2-7, the V gene TRBV7-2; D is possibly TRBD2 (7 bases). This CDR3 is 14 amino acids long. V was cut by 3 bases and J by 3 bases, with 12 bases left in between. Germline CDR1 reads SGHTA; CDR2 reads FQGNSA. CDR3 amino acids: CASSLGGQIYEQYF. As DNA, the CDR3 is TGTGCCAGCAGCTTGGGGGGGCAAATCTACGAGCAGTACTTC. Full variable domain (remainder filled in from reference TRBV7-2 and TRBJ2-7): GAGVSQSPSNKVTEKGKDVELRCDPISGHTALYWYRQSLGQGLEFLIYFQGNSAPDKSGLPSDRFSAERTGGSVSTLTIQRTQQEDSAVYLCASSLGGQIYEQYFGPGTRLTVT.

The V call is TRBV7-2, the J call TRBJ2-7; 8 bases match TRBD2. The CDR3 spans 15 residues. Looked up from germline, CDR1 is SGHTA and CDR2 is FQGNSA. Germline trimming cut 2 bases from V and 2 bases from J; bases unmatched to any gene: 5. The CDR3 nucleotides read TGTGCCAGCAGCTTAAGCGGGGGAGAACCCTACGAGCAGTACTTC. The encoded protein is CASSLSGGEPYEQYF.

The V and J genes are TRBV5-8 and TRBJ1-3; no clear D. Looked up from germline, CDR1 is SGHTS and CDR2 is YDEGEE. The V end lost 0 bases, the J end lost 0 bases, and 7 bases lay between the germline ends. The CDR3 is 15 residues long. CDR3 sequence (DNA): TGTGCCAGCAGCTTGGCTCAGGACTCTGGAAACACCATATATTTT. Translated: CASSLAQDSGNTIYF.

DNA for the CDR3: TGTGCCTGGACGGGACAAGGGAATGAGCCCCAGCATTTT. Amino acid sequence: CAWTGQGNEPQHF. This rearrangement joins TRBV30 to TRBJ1-5; D may be TRBD1 (6 bases). The germline V gene has CDR1 GTSNPN and CDR2 SVGIG (reference sequence). CDR3 length: 13 amino acids. Trimming stripped 4 bases from V and 8 bases from J, with 15 bases between.

The CDR3 sequence is CASTADRGGSEQYF. CDR3 DNA sequence: TGCGCCAGCACCGCCGACAGGGGAGGTTCCGAGCAGTACTTC. The chain combines TRBV5-1 with TRBJ2-7; 8 bases are shared with TRBD1. This CDR3 spans 14 amino acids. Germline CDR1 reads SGHRS; CDR2 reads YFSETQ. After removal of 6 bases from V and 6 bases from J, the junction contained 11 bases not matched to a gene.

This chain connects TRBV5-6 to TRBJ2-1; 7 positions match TRBD1. Germline CDR1 and CDR2: SGHDT and YYEEEE. CDR3 length equals 16 residues. J lost 4 bases, V lost 4 bases, and 11 bases had no gene match. The CDR3 nucleotides are TGTGCCAGCAGCCTGGTAGGGACAGTAACTTACAATGAGCAGTTCTTC. It is translated as CASSLVGTVTYNEQFF.